This entry is about one T cell receptor (beta chain). These data come from a study of OX40 agonist ivuxolimab in advanced cancers. Profiled with immunoSEQ multiplex PCR; TCRdb holds only in-frame clones, not every one. The sample records about 99,000 clones, approximately 95% being singletons. Patients who had autoimmune disease history or got systemic immunosuppression were left out. After removal of 0 bases from V and 8 bases from J, the junction contained 8 bases not matched to a gene. The CDR3 sequence is 17 residues long. Germline V lookup: CDR1 SGHNT, CDR2 YYREEE (reference sequence). This TCR was recovered from an adult with an advanced solid tumor such as melanoma, head and neck, liver or kidney cancer. This chain connects TRBV5-4 to TRBJ2-1, with 13 bases lining up with TRBD2. This material consisted of CD4+ or CD8+ T cells sorted from blood, taken in a trial of the OX40 agonist ivuxolimab. The CDR3 loop is CASSLAGGLAGRYEQFF. DNA for the CDR3: TGTGCCAGCAGCTTGGCCGGGGGACTAGCGGGAAGGTATGAGCAGTTCTTC.